Following are 18 T cell receptor beta chains from one sample sequenced in a study of vaccination and CD4 T cells after COVID-19. These receptors are not linked to any known antigen. Oncomine TCR Beta short-read sequencing was applied to DNA from cultured CD4+ T cells. TCRdb redid the calling of the PCR reads with MiXCR, one entry per CDR3 protein. The repertoire holds about 20,000 distinct CDR3 sequences, with 52% as singletons. Regarding treatment: roughly 10-day PBMC culture with coronavirus spike peptide pools or control peptides (ViraFEST assay). The sample was CD4+ T cells from blood, cultured in vitro. The receptors were sampled from a human donor who had recovered from COVID-19.

The V call is TRBV6-1, the J call TRBJ2-7, with D possibly matching TRBD2 (5 bases). Germline assignment: CDR1 MNHNS and CDR2 SASEGT. The CDR3 totals 14 residues. Trimming pared 6 bases from V and 0 bases from J, leaving 12 bases between. For the CDR3, the DNA is TGTGCCAGCAGGAGAACGGGATTCTCCTACGAGCAGTACTTC. This gives the protein CASRRTGFSYEQYF.

The V gene is TRBV6-1, the J gene TRBJ1-2, with D maybe TRBD1 (6 bases). Germline V lookup: CDR1 MNHNS, CDR2 SASEGT. This CDR3 has 18 amino acids. Trimming took off 3 bases at V and 0 bases at J, with 20 bases between the two ends. The CDR3 bases are TGTGCCAGCAGTGAGAGGATACGACAGGTGCTAGCTAACTATGGCTACACCTTC. Translated, it gives CASSERIRQVLANYGYTF.

The chain has TRBV12-5 and TRBJ2-3; no clear D. Germline V gene lookup returns CDR1 LGHNT and CDR2 FRNRAP. Trimming left V 3 bases short and J 6 bases short, with 10 bases between. The CDR3 runs 13 residues. Here the CDR3 DNA reads TGTGCTAGTGGTTTCCGGCCCTCGGATACGCAGTATTTT. This sequence encodes CASGFRPSDTQYF.

The chain has TRBV7-9 and TRBJ1-6; TRBD1 is a possible D gene (6 bases). The ends were cut back, 5 bases at V and 8 bases at J, with 16 bases in the middle. The length of the CDR3 is 15 residues. Germline V gives CDR1 SEHNR, CDR2 FQNEAQ (reference sequence). The CDR3 spells CASSTHTGLDSPLHF. CDR3 coding DNA: TGTGCCAGCAGCACGCACACAGGGCTCGATTCACCCCTCCACTTT. Supplemented by reference TRBV7-9 and TRBJ1-6, the full variable domain reads DTGVSQNPRHKITKRGQNVTFRCDPISEHNRLYWYRQTLGQGPEFLTYFQNEAQLEKSRLLSDRFSAERPKGSFSTLEIQRTEQGDSAMYLCASSTHTGLDSPLHFGNGTRLTVT.

The chain is built from TRBV10-1 and TRBJ2-7; 8 bases line up with TRBD1. Trimming cost V 5 bases and J 5 bases; bases outside gene matches: 5. The CDR3 spans 13 residues. The germline gives CDR1 WNHNN, CDR2 SYGVQD (reference sequence). CDR3 protein: CASSPQGVDEQYF. Here the CDR3 DNA reads TGCGCCAGCAGTCCACAGGGGGTCGACGAGCAGTACTTC.

This clonotype has only a few counts. The chain recombines TRBV7-9 with TRBJ2-7; 8 bases map to TRBD2. The germline gives CDR1 SEHNR, CDR2 FQNEAQ (reference sequence). The trim removed 5 bases at V and 4 bases at J, leaving 13 bases unmatched. The length of the CDR3 is 16 residues. DNA for the CDR3: TGTGCCAGCAGCACTCCAAGAGGGACTAGTAAATACGAGCAGTACTTC. Translating gives CASSTPRGTSKYEQYF.

The gene calls are TRBV14 and TRBJ1-2; 7 positions agree with TRBD1. The CDR3 extends over 18 amino acids. V lost 3 bases and J lost 4; bases outside the gene matches: 17. Germline assignment: CDR1 SGHDN and CDR2 FVKESK. CDR3 in amino acids: CASSHSTGKIPKSYGYTF. DNA for the CDR3: TGTGCCAGCAGCCACTCGACAGGGAAAATACCTAAATCCTATGGCTACACCTTC.

This clonotype was observed a few times. The rearrangement links TRBV27 to TRBJ2-3; weak D call: TRBD1 (6 bases). This CDR3 region has 13 residues. Deletions cut 5 bases from V and 5 bases from J, with 11 bases between. Germline loops: CDR1 MNHEY, CDR2 SMNVEV (reference sequence). The CDR3 coding sequence is TGTGCCAGCAGTCCTTACAGGGAAGATACGCAGTATTTT. Translating it yields CASSPYREDTQYF.

V usage is TRBV6-4 and J usage is TRBJ2-1, with 8 bases that match TRBD1. Germline CDR1 reads MRHNA; CDR2 reads SNTAGT. V was pared by 2 bases and J by 3 bases, with 6 bases of the junction left unmatched. The CDR3 totals 16 residues. The CDR3 region is CASSDPGGLVYNEQFF. CDR3 nucleotides: TGTGCCAGCAGTGACCCAGGGGGCCTAGTCTACAATGAGCAGTTCTTC.

This clonotype has a handful of counts. The chain couples TRBV5-6 to TRBJ1-5, with TRBD1 as a possible D gene (5 bases). The CDR3 is made up of 17 amino acids. Germline-derived CDR1 and CDR2 are SGHDT and YYEEEE. V was pared by 0 bases and J by 2 bases, with 15 bases between. The CDR3 sequence is CASSLGQLSSGNQPQHF. DNA of the CDR3: TGTGCCAGCAGCTTGGGACAGCTATCGTCGGGCAATCAGCCCCAGCATTTT.

The chain couples TRBV7-9 to TRBJ1-2; 7 bases line up with TRBD1. The CDR3 extends over 15 amino acids. J lost 5 bases, V lost 5 bases, and 11 bases had no gene match. The germline gives CDR1 SEHNR, CDR2 FQNEAQ (reference sequence). The CDR3 region has the DNA TGTGCCAGCAGCCTACCTCGACAGGGAGCTTATGGCTACACCTTC. Amino acids: CASSLPRQGAYGYTF.

The chain recombines TRBV12-3 or TRBV12-4 with TRBJ1-5; D gene ambiguous. V lost 3 bases and J lost 0, with 9 bases in between. The CDR3 loop spans 15 amino acids. CDR3 in amino acids: CASSFSVHSNQPQHF. Written as DNA, the CDR3 is TGTGCCAGCAGTTTTTCAGTCCATAGCAATCAGCCCCAGCATTTT.

The chain is built from TRBV11-2 and TRBJ2-5; 9 nucleotides agree with TRBD1. After removal of 0 bases from V and 5 bases from J, the junction contained 4 bases not matched to a gene. The CDR3 loop spans 15 amino acids. The germline CDR1 and CDR2 sequences are SGHAT and FQNNGV. The DNA of the CDR3 is TGTGCCAGCAGCTTAGAACAGGGGGCCTGGGAGACCCAGTACTTC. Encoded protein: CASSLEQGAWETQYF.

Within the sample, this clonotype is large. The chain joins TRBV15 to TRBJ1-4, with D possibly matching TRBD1 (5 bases). The CDR3 consists of 15 residues. The germline gives CDR1 LNHNV, CDR2 YYDKDF (reference sequence). The V end was cut by 1 base, the J end by 8 bases, with 14 bases between. For the CDR3, the DNA is TGTGCCACCAGCAGAGTAAGGGGATCGGGCGAAAAACTGTTTTTT. It codes for CATSRVRGSGEKLFF.

This clonotype is medium-sized in the sample. This sequence joins TRBV7-6 and TRBJ1-5; weak D call: TRBD1 (5 bases). Deletions cut 5 bases from V and 1 base from J, with 6 bases between. The CDR3 sequence is 13 residues long. The germline CDR1 and CDR2 sequences are SGHVS and FNYEAQ. In DNA, the CDR3 is TGTGCCAGCAGCCGGGACAGCAATCAGCCCCAGCATTTT. This gives the protein CASSRDSNQPQHF.

J is TRBJ2-7 and V is TRBV20-1; 7 nucleotides agree with TRBD2. The CDR3 contains 13 residues. Germline V gives CDR1 DFQATT, CDR2 SNEGSKA (reference sequence). With 6 bases clipped from V and 0 bases from J, the junction kept 5 bases outside the gene matches. The CDR3 loop is CSAPGGFSYEQYF. CDR3 nucleotide sequence: TGCAGTGCCCCGGGGGGTTTCTCCTACGAGCAGTACTTC.

This chain uses TRBV7-9 with TRBJ2-2; D unclear. CDR3 length: 11 residues. V lost 8 bases, J lost 4 bases, and 5 bases lay in between. CDR1 is SEHNR and CDR2 is FQNEAQ in the germline V gene (reference sequence). Here the CDR3 reads CASAFTGELFF. In nucleotides, the CDR3 is TGTGCCAGCGCGTTCACCGGGGAGCTGTTTTTT.

This clonotype was seen a handful of times. The gene calls are TRBV7-9 and TRBJ2-5; 11 nucleotides match TRBD2. Germline V CDR1 and CDR2: SEHNR, FQNEAQ (reference sequence). The CDR3 extends over 15 amino acids. Germline trimming cut 5 bases from V and 5 bases from J; bases unmatched to any gene: 7. The CDR3 protein is CASSTSGSRWETQYF. CDR3 sequence (DNA): TGTGCCAGCAGCACTAGCGGGAGCAGGTGGGAGACCCAGTACTTC.